What follows are 4 T cell receptor beta chains derived from one specimen sequenced in a study of regulatory T cells in long-lasting Graves disease. Arm-PCR of CDR3 regions and iRepertoire HTBI primers were the basis on which TCR beta libraries were built. TCRdb re-analysed the multiplex PCR reads in MiXCR, keeping a single row per CDR3 protein. This table has 450,000 to 600,000 distinct CDR3 sequences, about a sixth appearing once. Time point meaning: newly diagnosed GD, antithyroid drugs for less than 3 months. PBMCs were the source of the RNA used for TCR sequencing. The same data also went into a second study, on T cells in Graves' hyperthyroidism and ophthalmopathy.

The sequences come from peripheral blood mononuclear cells (PBMCs), collected at new diagnosis, from a patient treated with antithyroid drugs. These receptors came from a middle-aged man with Graves disease.

This clonotype was seen at least ten times. This chain connects TRBV12-5 to TRBJ2-1; TRBD2 matches at 8 bases. This CDR3 has 19 residues. CDR1 LGHNT and CDR2 FRNRAP come from the germline V gene. The V gene end was trimmed by 5 bases and the J gene end by 0 bases; junction bases not matched to a gene: 15. DNA for the CDR3: TGTGCTAGTGGTATATCCTGGCGGGAGGACCGGAGCTCCTACAATGAGCAGTTCTTC. Translated: CASGISWREDRSSYNEQFF.

This clonotype was recorded a few times. The gene calls are TRBV20-1 and TRBJ2-2, with unresolved D. The ends were cut back, 7 bases at V and 2 bases at J, with 11 bases in the middle. CDR1 is DFQATT and CDR2 is SNEGSKA in the germline V gene (reference sequence). The length of the CDR3 is 13 residues. The CDR3 here is CSVAGKNTGELFF. The CDR3, as DNA: TGCAGTGTGGCCGGAAAAAACACCGGGGAGCTGTTTTTT.

This clonotype was detected ten times or more. This chain connects TRBV20-1 to TRBJ2-7; 7 bases align to TRBD1. With V trimmed by 6 bases and J by 3 bases, 5 bases remained unmatched. Germline loops: CDR1 DFQATT, CDR2 SNEGSKA (reference sequence). This CDR3 is built from 12 residues. CDR3 in DNA: TGCAGTGCACTTCGGGACAGCTACGAGCAGTACTTC. Its protein is CSALRDSYEQYF.

Written as DNA, the CDR3 is TGTGCCAGCAAGCTGGGGGGTCACACCGGGGAGCTGTTTTTT. Protein: CASKLGGHTGELFF. The gene calls are TRBV3-1 and TRBJ2-2; D might be TRBD2 (6 bases). V dropped 7 bases and J dropped 3 bases, with 12 bases sitting between them. This CDR3 region has 14 residues. Germline lookup yields CDR1 LGHDT and CDR2 YNNKEL (reference sequence).